The present T cell receptor (beta chain) was sequenced within a study of identical twins. V lost 2 bases, J lost 4 bases, and 5 bases stayed unmatched. This CDR3 is 15 amino acids long. Germline V gives CDR1 ENHRY, CDR2 SYGVKD. The sample holds a few counts of this clonotype. The antigen is unknown. MiXCR was run by TCRdb on the 5' RACE reads, yielding one entry per CDR3 protein. The sample yields under 1 million distinct CDR3 sequences, roughly an eighth seen once. Study-level findings and limits: Out-of-frame alpha sequences common to twins exhibited an excess of low generation probability. Surplus twin overlap in beta out-of-frame sequences was less pronounced. High-abundance cord blood beta clonotypes had fewer insertions; memory repertoires showed none.

The data also belong to a second study, concerning yellow fever vaccine responses in identical twins.

Sequencing was carried out using PBMCs. The TCR sequence derives from a woman between 18 and 29 years old in good health. J is TRBJ2-7 and V is TRBV10-3, with TRBD2 matching 10 bases. The CDR3 loop reads CAISEGSGGTYEQYV. CDR3 in DNA: TGTGCCATCAGTGAGGGTAGCGGGGGGACTTACGAGCAGTACGTC.